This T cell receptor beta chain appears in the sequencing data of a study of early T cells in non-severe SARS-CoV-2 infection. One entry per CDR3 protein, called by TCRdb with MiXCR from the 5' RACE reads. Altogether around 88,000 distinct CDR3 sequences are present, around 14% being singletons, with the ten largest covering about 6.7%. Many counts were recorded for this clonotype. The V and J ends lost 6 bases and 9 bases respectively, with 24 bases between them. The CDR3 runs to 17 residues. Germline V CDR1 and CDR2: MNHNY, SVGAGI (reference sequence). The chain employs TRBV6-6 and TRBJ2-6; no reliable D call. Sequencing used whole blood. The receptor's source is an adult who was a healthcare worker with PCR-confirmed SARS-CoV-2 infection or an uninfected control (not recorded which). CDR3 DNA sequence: TGTGCCAGCAGACCCCCCACGGTCCTTGCCCTTGGCAACGTCCTGACTTTC. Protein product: CASRPPTVLALGNVLTF.